The rows below give T cell receptor beta chains drawn from one sample of a study of blood T cell repertoires in COVID-19. Method: immunoSEQ multiplex PCR; TCRdb's copy keeps in-frame clones and lacks some. The sample holds some 140,000 clones, about 90% seen once. Specimen: peripheral blood. The receptor set was obtained from a man in his forties or fifties with acute or convalescent COVID-19. Both conserved end residues are part of each CDR3. The D gene is left open where the match is weak. Some rows mark clone size as missing; the rest say once, few, many or name a class of expanded clone.

D gene,J gene,clone size,V gene,CDR3 protein,CDR3 DNA
.,TRBJ1-5,.,TRBV6-5,CASSYSRQVNQPQHF,TGTGCCAGCAGTTACTCGAGACAGGTCAACCAGCCCCAGCATTTT
.,TRBJ1-1,once,TRBV7-9,CASSRTANTEAFF,TGTGCCAGCAGTCGGACAGCGAACACTGAAGCTTTCTTT
.,TRBJ2-1,once,TRBV7-9,CASSPITPSYNEQFF,TGTGCCAGCAGCCCTATTACCCCCTCCTACAATGAGCAGTTCTTC
.,TRBJ1-6,.,TRBV10-3,CAIQGHYNSPLHF,TGTGCCATCCAAGGACATTATAATTCACCCCTCCACTTT
.,TRBJ2-2,.,TRBV12-3/TRBV12-4,CASSSRQDGELFF,TGTGCCAGCAGTTCCCGTCAGGACGGGGAGCTGTTTTTT
.,TRBJ2-1,.,TRBV4-2,CASSQEPKIEQFF,TGTGCCAGCAGCCAAGAACCTAAGATTGAGCAGTTCTTC
.,TRBJ2-2,.,TRBV19,CASRSHRETGELFF,TGTGCCAGTAGATCCCACAGGGAAACCGGGGAGCTGTTTTTT
TRBD2,TRBJ2-3,once,TRBV4-1,CASSQEDGRAKGDTQYF,TGCGCCAGCAGCCAAGAGGATGGGAGGGCGAAGGGAGATACGCAGTATTTT
.,TRBJ2-7,.,TRBV6-5,CASKRDTSSYEQYF,TGTGCCAGTAAAAGGGACACGAGCTCCTACGAGCAGTACTTC
TRBD2,TRBJ2-2,once,TRBV7-2,CASSSRGTSGGNTGELFF,TGTGCCAGCAGCTCACGGGGGACTAGCGGGGGGAACACCGGGGAGCTGTTTTTT
.,TRBJ1-4,.,TRBV3-1/TRBV3-2,CASSQYGAGDNEKLFF,TGTGCCAGCAGCCAATACGGCGCCGGGGATAATGAAAAACTGTTTTTT
TRBD1,TRBJ2-1,.,TRBV3-1/TRBV3-2,CASSYGIGQGTYNEQFF,TGTGCCAGCAGCTATGGGATTGGACAGGGGACCTACAATGAGCAGTTCTTC
.,TRBJ1-3,.,TRBV10-3,CAISVTPSSGNTIYF,TGTGCCATCAGTGTGACACCGAGCTCTGGAAACACCATATATTTT
.,TRBJ1-5,.,TRBV5-6,CASSPTTGLGNQPQHF,TGTGCCAGCAGCCCCACTACCGGCTTGGGCAATCAGCCCCAGCATTTT
TRBD1,TRBJ1-2,.,TRBV4-3,CASSQDGGTGGSGYTF,TGCGCCAGCAGCCAAGATGGCGGGACAGGGGGTTCTGGCTACACCTTC
.,TRBJ1-3,.,TRBV9,CASSVDGEGGNTIYF,TGTGCCAGCAGCGTAGACGGGGAGGGCGGAAACACCATATATTTT
.,TRBJ2-2,.,TRBV27,CASSAGLYTGELFF,TGTGCCAGCAGTGCCGGACTATACACCGGGGAGCTGTTTTTT
TRBD1,TRBJ1-1,.,TRBV28,CASSLQGGLPGESAFF,TGTGCCAGCAGTTTACAGGGGGGCCTCCCTGGAGAGTCGGCTTTCTTT
.,TRBJ1-3,few,TRBV6-5,CASSGQGESGNTIYF,TGTGCCAGCAGCGGTCAGGGCGAATCTGGAAACACCATATATTTT
.,TRBJ2-2,.,TRBV9,CASSVVHGNTGELFF,TGTGCCAGCAGCGTAGTGCACGGGAACACCGGGGAGCTGTTTTTT
.,TRBJ2-2,.,TRBV18,CASSPPGQNTGELFF,TGTGCCAGCTCACCACCGGGACAGAACACCGGGGAGCTGTTTTTT
.,TRBJ1-1,.,TRBV30,CAWSRNGGGTEAFF,TGTGCCTGGAGTAGGAACGGGGGGGGCACTGAAGCTTTCTTT
.,TRBJ1-1,.,TRBV10-3,CAIRPDRGTEAFF,TGTGCCATCAGACCGGACAGAGGCACTGAAGCTTTCTTT
TRBD1,TRBJ1-2,.,TRBV28,CASRIQGAGYGYTF,TGTGCCAGCAGGATACAGGGGGCGGGCTATGGCTACACCTTC
.,TRBJ1-3,.,TRBV28,CASRQGMGTIYF,TGTGCCAGCCGGCAGGGAATGGGCACCATATATTTT